The clone carrying this T cell receptor (beta chain) has ten or more counts. Its specificity is not known. The sample comes from a study of T cells in Graves' hyperthyroidism and ophthalmopathy. Clinical symptoms, serum thyroxine, TRAb, thyroid ultrasound and orbital computed tomography informed diagnoses. The blood sample was taken at first hyperthyroidism diagnosis, before any ophthalmopathy symptoms. Overall study findings and caveats: Also found in blood were most expanded thyroid clonotypes above 0.001.

Researchers amplified the TCR beta CDR3 regions from RNA transcripts. Initially, a first-round RT-PCR of the TCR CDR3 employed the HTBI primer set. One entry per CDR3 protein, called by TCRdb with MiXCR from the multiplex PCR reads. The data contain roughly 180,000 distinct CDR3 sequences, about 9% of them singletons. The clonotype comes from a woman under 30 with Graves' hyperthyroidism that later progressed to Graves' ophthalmopathy. The sample consisted of blood.

In nucleotides, the CDR3 is TGTGCCAGCAGTTTATTTTCGGGACAGGGCGATAACTATGGCTACACCTTC. It is translated as CASSLFSGQGDNYGYTF. This chain links TRBV27 with TRBJ1-2; TRBD1 matches at 9 bases. Losses at the gene ends were 1 base for V and 1 base for J; bases not matched to a gene: 7. The germline gives CDR1 MNHEY, CDR2 SMNVEV (reference sequence). The length of the CDR3 is 17 residues.